Here is one T cell receptor beta chain with its context. This entry is derived from a study of blood T cell dynamics during melanoma immunotherapy. About the research overall: Standard first-line treatment here was pembrolizumab or nivolumab plus ipilimumab in metastatic melanoma.

Method: immunoSEQ multiplex PCR; TCRdb's copy keeps in-frame clones and lacks some. The repertoire holds 400 to 500 clones, roughly 80% seen once, with about half in the top ten. The V gene lost 1 base and the J gene lost 3 bases, with 13 bases spanning the gap. The CDR3 covers 15 residues. Germline lookup yields CDR1 SGHNT and CDR2 YYREEE (reference sequence). Time point reported: week 3, after first cycle of checkpoint inhibitor. This clonotype was sampled from a human donor with melanoma. The sequencing here drew on cell-free DNA from blood, taken from a patient treated with checkpoint blockade. This rearrangement joins TRBV5-4 to TRBJ1-2; D may be TRBD1 (5 bases). This chain's CDR3 is CASSLFGADYYGYTF. CDR3 nucleotide sequence: TGTGCCAGCAGCTTGTTCGGGGCTGATTACTATGGCTACACCTTC. The full variable domain, with the rest looked up from reference TRBV5-4 and TRBJ1-2, is ETGVTQSPTHLIKTRGQQVTLRCSSQSGHNTVSWYQQALGQGPQFIFQYYREEENGRGNFPPRFSGLQFPNYSSELNVNALELDDSALYLCASSLFGADYYGYTFGSGTRLTVV.